A single sample is the source of the 27 T cell receptor beta chains below, sequenced in a study of blood T cell repertoires in COVID-19. Profiling relied on immunoSEQ multiplex PCR, and the TCRdb table lists in-frame clones only, not all of them. The table shows a few hundred thousand clones, with roughly 87% occurring only once. The sequenced sample was PBMCs or T cells enriched from blood (not recorded which). Receptors were obtained from a woman in her twenties or thirties who had recovered from COVID-19.

The chain joins TRBV6-5 to TRBJ1-2; D unclear. The CDR3 covers 12 residues. Germline V gene data show CDR1 as MNHEY and CDR2 as SVGAGI. V was cut by 1 base and J by 6 bases, with 6 bases left in between. Written as DNA, the CDR3 is TGTGCCAGCAGTTACTGGACTAATGGCTACACCTTC. Translating it yields CASSYWTNGYTF.

This chain links TRBV11-3 with TRBJ2-1, with 8 nucleotides matching TRBD2. Germline V CDR1 and CDR2: SGHNT, YENEEA. The CDR3 contains 17 residues. Trimming took 2 bases from V and 2 from J; bases not matched to a gene: 8. The CDR3 is CASSLRSSGSTYNEQFF. CDR3 in DNA: TGTGCCAGCAGCTTACGTTCGAGCGGGAGCACCTACAATGAGCAGTTCTTC.

The chain carries TRBV5-5 and TRBJ1-5; TRBD1 matches at 7 bases. Trimming took 0 bases from V and 6 from J; bases not matched to a gene: 3. Germline V gene sequence: CDR1 SGHKS, CDR2 YYEKEE (reference sequence). The CDR3 runs to 14 residues. The CDR3 protein is CASSLARGIQPQHF. The DNA for the CDR3 is TGTGCCAGCAGCTTGGCCAGGGGGATTCAGCCCCAGCATTTT.

The chain uses TRBV19 and TRBJ2-5; 9 bases align to TRBD2. The CDR3 is 15 residues long. The junction had 2 bases not matched to a gene; V was cut back by 1 base and J by 2 bases. CDR1 and CDR2 from the germline V gene are LNHDA and SQIVND (reference sequence). Here the CDR3 reads CASSIGLAGQETQYF. The CDR3, as DNA: TGTGCCAGTAGTATAGGGCTAGCGGGGCAAGAGACCCAGTACTTC. Combining the CDR3 with reference TRBV19 and TRBJ2-5 gives the whole variable domain DGGITQSPKYLFRKEGQNVTLSCEQNLNHDAMYWYRQDPGQGLRLIYYSQIVNDFQKGDIAEGYSVSREKKESFPLTVTSAQKNPTAFYLCASSIGLAGQETQYFGPGTRLLVL.

This sequence joins TRBV29-1 and TRBJ2-7; 8 bases are shared with TRBD2. V was pared by 6 bases and J by 2 bases, with 3 bases of the junction left unmatched. The CDR3 has 12 residues. Germline V CDR1 and CDR2: SQVTM, ANQGSEA. In DNA, the CDR3 is TGCAGCGTCGGGGGGGGTCCCTACGAGCAGTACTTC. Protein: CSVGGGPYEQYF.

This clone appeared a few times. V gene TRBV6-2 or TRBV6-3 combines with J gene TRBJ1-3; 8 nucleotides agree with TRBD1. CDR3 length: 15 residues. The V gene end was trimmed by 3 bases and the J gene end by 2 bases; junction bases not matched to a gene: 3. CDR1 MNHEY and CDR2 SVGEGT come from the germline V gene. CDR3 DNA sequence: TGTGCCAGCAGTTATCGGGGACAGGCTGGAAACACCATATATTTT. Translating gives CASSYRGQAGNTIYF.

This chain links TRBV5-1 with TRBJ2-5, with D perhaps matching TRBD2 (7 bases). The germline V gene encodes CDR1 SGHRS and CDR2 YFSETQ. This CDR3 spans 16 amino acids. V dropped 4 bases and J dropped 2 bases, with 18 bases sitting between them. CDR3: CASSGTGGPPQETQYF. The CDR3 DNA is TGCGCCAGCAGCGGAACGGGGGGCCCCCCGCAAGAGACCCAGTACTTC.

The chain carries TRBV5-1 and TRBJ1-2; D might be TRBD1 (6 bases). The CDR3 runs to 16 residues. The V end lost 0 bases, the J end lost 2 bases, and 14 bases lay between the germline ends. From germline, CDR1 is SGHRS and CDR2 YFSETQ. CDR3 in DNA: TGCGCCAGCAGCTTGGAGCCCGGACAGAAAAACTATGGCTACACCTTC. It yields the protein CASSLEPGQKNYGYTF.

The rearrangement uses TRBV5-1 and TRBJ2-1, with 9 bases that match TRBD2. The CDR3 has 16 amino acids. CDR1 SGHRS and CDR2 YFSETQ come from the germline V gene. Trimming took 1 base from V and 7 from J; bases not matched to a gene: 9. DNA of the CDR3: TGCGCCAGCAGCTTGTGGGCGGGAGGGCCGGGTAATGAGCAGTTCTTC. Amino acid sequence: CASSLWAGGPGNEQFF.

This clone was observed once. This chain joins TRBV6-5 and TRBJ1-1, with D unresolved. Trimming stripped 3 bases from V and 0 bases from J, with 8 bases between. CDR3 length equals 14 residues. Germline-derived CDR1 and CDR2 are MNHEY and SVGAGI. This CDR3 reads CASSYREMNTEAFF. The CDR3 region has the DNA TGTGCCAGCAGTTATAGGGAGATGAACACTGAAGCTTTCTTT.

The chain links TRBV5-6 to TRBJ2-7; 10 positions agree with TRBD2. This CDR3 is 16 amino acids long. J gave up 6 bases and V 1 base, and 10 bases lay outside the gene matches. Germline CDR1 and CDR2: SGHDT and YYEEEE. The CDR3 sequence: CASSLRVGWTSGEQYF. The CDR3 nucleotides read TGTGCCAGCAGCTTGCGGGTCGGTTGGACTAGCGGCGAGCAGTACTTC.

V and J are TRBV7-9 and TRBJ2-5, with D possibly matching TRBD1 (7 bases). V dropped 6 bases and J dropped 7 bases, with 9 bases sitting between them. This CDR3 is 11 amino acids long. Germline loops: CDR1 SEHNR, CDR2 FQNEAQ (reference sequence). CDR3 loop: CASSQGGTQYF. The CDR3, as DNA: TGTGCCAGCAGTCAGGGGGGGACCCAGTACTTC.

The table lists this clone with a count of one. V gene TRBV30 combines with J gene TRBJ1-6; D unresolved. The CDR3 contains 17 residues. V was cut by 0 bases and J by 7 bases, with 19 bases left in between. Germline V gene data show CDR1 as GTSNPN and CDR2 as SVGIG (reference sequence). The CDR3 spells CAWSVRRMGARNSPLHF. For the CDR3, the DNA is TGTGCCTGGAGTGTACGGAGGATGGGAGCTAGGAATTCACCCCTCCACTTT.

The gene calls are TRBV9 and TRBJ1-2; 8 bases are shared with TRBD1. V was clipped by 4 bases and J by 4 bases; unmatched bases: 6. The CDR3 consists of 14 residues. CDR1 and CDR2 (germline): SGDLS, YYNGEE. The CDR3 here is CASSPRGPAYGYTF. The CDR3 bases are TGTGCCAGCAGCCCCAGGGGGCCGGCCTATGGCTACACCTTC. The full variable domain, its missing parts supplied by reference TRBV9 and TRBJ1-2, is DSGVTQTPKHLITATGQRVTLRCSPRSGDLSVYWYQQSLDQGLQFLIQYYNGEERAKGNILERFSAQQFPDLHSELNLSSLELGDSALYFCASSPRGPAYGYTFGSGTRLTVV.

This chain connects TRBV24-1 to TRBJ1-2, with TRBD1 matching 10 bases. Trimming at V came to 2 bases and at J to 7 bases, leaving 15 bases not matched to a gene. CDR3 length: 18 residues. Germline values: CDR1 KGHDR, CDR2 SFDVKD. Here the CDR3 reads CATSDSGTGAVSAGGYTF. The CDR3 nucleotides are TGTGCCACCAGTGATTCTGGGACAGGGGCCGTCTCTGCTGGTGGCTACACCTTC.

The chain uses TRBV18 and TRBJ2-3, with 7 bases aligning to TRBD1. Trimming removed 3 bases from V and 0 bases from J; junction bases left unmatched: 0. The CDR3 sequence is 14 residues long. Germline CDR1 and CDR2: KGHSH and LQKENI. CDR3 sequence (DNA): TGTGCCAGCTCACCGACAGGGAGCACAGATACGCAGTATTTT. Translating gives CASSPTGSTDTQYF.

This sequence joins TRBV5-1 and TRBJ1-2; D is ambiguous. The CDR3 sequence is 14 residues long. The V end lost 1 base, the J end lost 4 bases, and 11 bases lay between the germline ends. Germline values: CDR1 SGHRS, CDR2 YFSETQ. The CDR3 reads CASSLNGRLYGYTF. The CDR3 bases are TGCGCCAGCAGCTTGAACGGCAGACTCTATGGCTACACCTTC.

This clone was picked up one time. The V call is TRBV21-1, the J call TRBJ2-1; the tabulated D call, TRBD1, remains unverified against the DNA. TRBV21-1 is reported as a pseudogene. The CDR3 has 18 residues. CDR3 residues: CASSKVKGDFSSYNEQFF. The CDR3 nucleotides are TGTGCCAGCAGCAAAGTCAAGGGGGATTTTAGCTCCTACAATGAGCAGTTCTTC.

V gene TRBV7-3 combines with J gene TRBJ2-2; D is perhaps TRBD2 (5 bases). The CDR3 runs 13 residues. Germline loops: CDR1 SGHTA, CDR2 FQGTGA. The V end lost 4 bases, the J end lost 5 bases, and 8 bases lay between the germline ends. CDR3 DNA sequence: TGTGCCAGCAGCTGGACTGCTACCGGGGAGCTGTTTTTT. This encodes CASSWTATGELFF.

V usage is TRBV4-1 and J usage is TRBJ1-2; 7 bases match TRBD1. This CDR3 contains 15 residues. The V gene's germline CDR1 is MGHRA and CDR2 YSYEKL. The V segment lost 2 bases and the J segment 3 bases; nucleotides outside the gene matches: 6. CDR3 nucleotides: TGCGCCAGCAGCCAACTAGGGACAGTCCACTATGGCTACACCTTC. It yields the protein CASSQLGTVHYGYTF.

This chain uses TRBV13 with TRBJ1-3, with D perhaps matching TRBD1 (5 bases). CDR3 length: 15 residues. V lost 5 bases and J lost 2, with 13 bases in between. Germline values: CDR1 PRHDT, CDR2 FYEKMQ (reference sequence). CDR3 sequence: CASSRMVGPGNTIYF. The CDR3 DNA reads as TGTGCCAGCAGCCGCATGGTGGGGCCTGGAAACACCATATATTTT.

The J gene is TRBJ1-1, the V gene TRBV24-1; no definite D call. Deletions cut 5 bases from V and 7 bases from J, with 7 bases between. This CDR3 has 11 amino acids. The germline gives CDR1 KGHDR, CDR2 SFDVKD. The CDR3 here is CATSVGGEAFF. CDR3 DNA: TGTGCCACCAGTGTAGGAGGTGAAGCTTTCTTT.

About this clone: A junction end diverges from the germline sequence, so it may reflect a read error. The V gene is TRBV6-5, the J gene TRBJ1-2; tentatively, D is TRBD1 (6 bases). The CDR3 totals 13 residues. Germline V lookup: CDR1 MNHEY, CDR2 SVGAGI. CDR3: CASSNPPVGGGYF. The CDR3 bases are TGTGCCAGCAGTAACCCCCCCGTAGGGGGTGGTTACTTC.

This clone came up once. CDR3 in amino acids: CASSPPGQGGNQPQHF. The CDR3 DNA is TGTGCCAGCTCACCACCGGGACAGGGAGGCAATCAGCCCCAGCATTTT. The V gene is TRBV18, the J gene TRBJ1-5, with 9 bases fitting TRBD1. From germline, CDR1 is KGHSH and CDR2 LQKENI. V dropped 0 bases and J dropped 2; count of bases not matched to a gene: 2. This CDR3 comprises 16 residues.

V usage is TRBV13 and J usage is TRBJ2-2; D might be TRBD1 (5 bases). The germline V and J ends were trimmed by 6 bases and 4 bases, with 12 bases remaining between them. The CDR3 totals 14 residues. Germline V gives CDR1 PRHDT, CDR2 FYEKMQ (reference sequence). The CDR3 bases are TGTGCCAGCAGGGAGCTTGGGGCCACCGGGGAGCTGTTTTTT. This translates into CASRELGATGELFF. The full variable domain, its missing parts supplied by reference TRBV13 and TRBJ2-2, is AAGVIQSPRHLIKEKRETATLKCYPIPRHDTVYWYQQGPGQDPQFLISFYEKMQSDKGSIPDRFSAQQFSDYHSELNMSSLELGDSALYFCASRELGATGELFFGEGSRLTVL.

The genes are TRBV3-1 (or the pseudogene TRBV3-2) and TRBJ2-7, with TRBD1 matching over 9 bases. The CDR3 runs to 15 residues. V shed 4 bases and J 3 bases; nucleotides not matched to a gene: 7. CDR1 and CDR2 from the germline V gene are LGHDT and YNNKEL (reference sequence). CDR3 residues: CASSRRTGAGYEQYF. The CDR3 DNA is TGTGCCAGCAGCCGCCGGACAGGGGCCGGCTACGAGCAGTACTTC.

This rearrangement joins TRBV7-6 to TRBJ2-1, with TRBD2 matching 12 bases. The V and J ends lost 5 bases and 7 bases, in that order; junction bases with no gene match: 6. The CDR3 extends over 15 amino acids. Germline V gene lookup returns CDR1 SGHVS and CDR2 FNYEAQ. CDR3 DNA: TGTGCCAGCAGCAGTTGGACTAGCGGGATGAATGAGCAGTTCTTC. Protein: CASSSWTSGMNEQFF.